These 25 T cell receptor beta chains share one sample of origin, sequenced in a study of T-cell reconstitution after alpha-beta-depleted transplantation in children. Library preparation (for TCRbeta) was performed with unique molecular identifiers. In TCRdb, the PCR reads were re-called with MiXCR into one record per CDR3 protein. The table shows 500,000 to 650,000 distinct CDR3 sequences, with about 10% occurring only once. The sample was PBMCs, mostly from graft donor cells, taken 180 days after TCRalphabeta/CD19-depleted stem cell transplant. The receptors originated from a female patient aged 2 to 10 who had a stem cell transplant for aplastic anemia, so the T cells may come from the graft donor.

This clonotype was recorded many times. The chain carries TRBV5-5 and TRBJ2-2; D is undetermined. Germline V lookup: CDR1 SGHKS, CDR2 YYEKEE (reference sequence). CDR3 size: 13 residues. V was shortened by 4 bases and J by 5 bases, with 9 bases between the two germline ends. CDR3: CASSLTWTGELFF. The CDR3 DNA sequence: TGTGCCAGCAGCCTGACCTGGACCGGGGAGCTGTTTTTT.

This clonotype was seen only a few times. The genes are TRBV12-3 or TRBV12-4 and TRBJ1-3; the D gene is possibly TRBD1 (5 bases). CDR3 size: 17 residues. Trimming pared 7 bases from V and 4 bases from J, leaving 23 bases between. DNA for the CDR3: TGTGCCAGCACCCTCTTTCGGTGGGGGAAATACGGAAACACCATATATTTT. It specifies CASTLFRWGKYGNTIYF.

This clonotype appeared a few times. The V and J genes are TRBV7-7 and TRBJ2-5; maybe TRBD1 (5 bases). This CDR3 is 15 amino acids long. V was cut by 4 bases and J by 1 base, with 13 bases left in between. Looked up from germline, CDR1 is SSHAT and CDR2 is FNYEAQ (reference sequence). The CDR3 DNA reads TGTGCCAGCAGCTGGAGCCCCGACAGCCAAGAGACCCAGTACTTC. Its protein product is CASSWSPDSQETQYF.

This chain joins TRBV12-3 or TRBV12-4 and TRBJ2-1; 9 nucleotides match TRBD2. The V gene end was trimmed by 6 bases and the J gene end by 9 bases; junction bases not matched to a gene: 15. The CDR3 length is 16 residues. The CDR3 here is CASRRDSGSPGGEQFF. The DNA for the CDR3 is TGTGCCAGCAGACGCGATAGCGGGAGCCCCGGGGGTGAGCAGTTCTTC.

The chain joins TRBV12-3 or TRBV12-4 to TRBJ1-6, with TRBD1 as a possible D gene (6 bases). V was clipped by 6 bases and J by 7 bases, with 16 bases between them. This CDR3 region has 15 residues. The CDR3 loop reads CASSLTGYENSPLHF. In DNA form, the CDR3 reads TGTGCCAGCAGCCTCACAGGGTACGAGAATTCACCCCTCCACTTT.

This clonotype was seen only a few times. The chain couples TRBV7-2 to TRBJ1-3; maybe TRBD1 (5 bases). Per the germline V gene, CDR1 is SGHTA and CDR2 is FQGNSA. This CDR3 region has 15 residues. V lost 4 bases, J lost 1 base, and 11 bases lay in between. CDR3 amino acids: CASSWRGESGNTIYF. CDR3 in DNA: TGTGCCAGCAGCTGGCGGGGGGAATCTGGAAACACCATATATTTT.

This clonotype was detected many times. V is TRBV7-8 and J is TRBJ2-7, with 8 bases fitting TRBD1. Unmatched junction bases numbered 4, after V lost 6 bases and J lost 9 bases. CDR1 is SGHVS, CDR2 FQNEAQ, per germline. The CDR3 spans 11 residues. CDR3 in amino acids: CASRDRVGQYF. CDR3 DNA: TGTGCCAGCAGGGACAGGGTTGGGCAGTACTTC.

This clonotype was counted ten times or more. The chain has TRBV5-1 and TRBJ1-4, with no clear D. Germline CDR1 is SGHRS and CDR2 is YFSETQ. The CDR3 covers 14 residues. Trimming stripped 5 bases from V and 8 bases from J, with 16 bases between. The CDR3 sequence: CASSRKAGGEKLFF. In DNA, the CDR3 is TGCGCCAGCAGTCGGAAGGCCGGCGGGGAAAAACTGTTTTTT.

The gene calls are TRBV6-5 and TRBJ2-1; 7 bases match TRBD1. Germline CDR1 reads MNHEY; CDR2 reads SVGAGI. J lost 8 bases, V lost 4 bases, and 11 bases had no gene match. This CDR3 has 15 residues. The CDR3 sequence: CASSFSGQASHEQFF. The DNA for the CDR3 is TGTGCCAGCAGTTTCTCTGGACAGGCGTCCCATGAGCAGTTCTTC.

This chain links TRBV25-1 with TRBJ1-2; D is perhaps TRBD1 (5 bases). The CDR3 is 15 amino acids. V was clipped by 3 bases and J by 2 bases, with 13 bases between them. The germline V gene has CDR1 MGHDK and CDR2 SYGVNS. CDR3 nucleotides: TGTGCCAGCAGTGACCTCCGGGGGTCGAACTATGGCTACACCTTC. Its translation: CASSDLRGSNYGYTF.

This clonotype was recorded a few times. As DNA, the CDR3 is TGTGCCAGCAGCGCTGCGATCGTTGCAACTAATGAAAAACTGTTTTTT. It codes for CASSAAIVATNEKLFF. The V and J genes are TRBV9 and TRBJ1-4; no firm D call. V was trimmed by 3 bases and J by 0 bases, leaving 12 bases between them. This CDR3 is 16 amino acids long. Germline CDR1 SGDLS, CDR2 YYNGEE.

The chain employs TRBV5-1 and TRBJ1-1; a weak D match, TRBD1 (5 bases). The CDR3 has 15 amino acids. Germline-derived CDR1 and CDR2 are SGHRS and YFSETQ. V was cut by 3 bases and J by 0 bases, with 12 bases left in between. In DNA form, the CDR3 reads TGCGCCAGCAGCTCCCGCCCGACAGTGAACACTGAAGCTTTCTTT. Its translation is CASSSRPTVNTEAFF.

This clonotype was counted ten times or more. The CDR3 region has the DNA TGTGCCAGCAGCTTCGGAGGGAGTTTCAATGAGCAGTTCTTC. Amino acids: CASSFGGSFNEQFF. The rearrangement links TRBV11-2 to TRBJ2-1, with D possibly being TRBD2 (6 bases). V lost 3 bases and J lost 6, with 12 bases in between. The CDR3 has 14 residues. CDR1 is SGHAT, CDR2 FQNNGV, per germline.

The chain joins TRBV12-3 or TRBV12-4 to TRBJ1-5; tentatively, D is TRBD1 (5 bases). The CDR3 extends over 14 amino acids. Trimming left V 3 bases short and J 9 bases short, with 15 bases between. The CDR3 here is CASSFGGGRGPQHF. Written as DNA, the CDR3 is TGTGCCAGCAGTTTTGGGGGGGGAAGAGGGCCCCAGCATTTT.

The chain employs TRBV29-1 and TRBJ1-1; 9 bases align to TRBD1. Per germline, CDR1 SQVTM and CDR2 ANQGSEA. The CDR3 length is 12 residues. V shed 7 bases and J 3 bases; nucleotides not matched to a gene: 3. The CDR3 here is CSAGTGYTEAFF. The CDR3 DNA reads TGCAGCGCAGGGACAGGGTACACTGAAGCTTTCTTT.

The chain is built from TRBV5-1 and TRBJ1-6, with D perhaps TRBD1 (6 bases). CDR1 and CDR2 (germline): SGHRS, YFSETQ. CDR3 length: 14 amino acids. The V end lost 4 bases, the J end lost 9 bases, and 14 bases lay between the germline ends. The CDR3, as DNA: TGCGCCAGCAGCCCTAGGACAGAAGGTTCACCCCTCCACTTT. Protein: CASSPRTEGSPLHF.

This clonotype was recorded at least ten times. J is TRBJ1-4 and V is TRBV7-9, with TRBD1 matching 8 bases. V lost 6 bases, J lost 7 bases, and 7 bases stayed unmatched. Germline V gene data show CDR1 as SEHNR and CDR2 as FQNEAQ (reference sequence). The CDR3 has 14 residues. The CDR3 sequence is CASSPRQGSEKLFF. CDR3 DNA sequence: TGTGCCAGCAGTCCTAGACAGGGGAGTGAAAAACTGTTTTTT.

V and J are TRBV4-3 and TRBJ1-4; D is unresolved. Germline V gene sequence: CDR1 LGHNA, CDR2 YSLEER. Trimming removed 1 base from V and 8 bases from J, with 17 bases in between. There are 16 residues in the CDR3. The CDR3 sequence is CASSQGWTEVGEKLFF. The CDR3 DNA reads as TGCGCCAGCAGCCAAGGCTGGACCGAGGTGGGGGAAAAACTGTTTTTT.

This sequence joins TRBV19 and TRBJ1-2; 9 positions agree with TRBD1. The CDR3 spans 13 residues. The germline V gene encodes CDR1 LNHDA and CDR2 SQIVND (reference sequence). Trimming removed 6 bases from V and 7 bases from J; junction bases left unmatched: 6. The DNA for the CDR3 is TGTGCCAGTAGCGAAAACAGGGGGCTTGGCTACACCTTC. Amino acids: CASSENRGLGYTF.

This clonotype was seen only a few times. The chain carries TRBV7-8 and TRBJ2-7; a possible D gene is TRBD1 (6 bases). CDR3 length: 15 residues. CDR1 SGHVS and CDR2 FQNEAQ come from the germline V gene. Trimming removed 4 bases from V and 3 bases from J, with 16 bases in between. The CDR3 protein is CASSYTRTDHYEQYF. In DNA, the CDR3 is TGTGCCAGCAGCTACACCCGGACAGATCACTACGAGCAGTACTTC.

This clonotype has a count of ten or more. V usage is TRBV28 and J usage is TRBJ2-3; TRBD1 is a possible D gene (5 bases). V gave up 3 bases and J gave up 4 bases, with 8 bases separating them. The CDR3 spans 13 residues. The germline V gene encodes CDR1 MDHEN and CDR2 SYDVKM. CDR3 nucleotides: TGTGCCAGCAGTTTGCCAGGGTCAGATACGCAGTATTTT. Translated, it gives CASSLPGSDTQYF.

This clonotype has ten or more counts. The rearrangement uses TRBV15 and TRBJ2-3, with TRBD1 matching over 9 bases. This CDR3 contains 15 residues. After removal of 2 bases from V and 1 base from J, the junction contained 1 base not matched to a gene. From germline, CDR1 is LNHNV and CDR2 YYDKDF (reference sequence). CDR3 nucleotide sequence: TGTGCCACCAGCAGAAGGACAGGGGGCACAGATACGCAGTATTTT. The encoded protein is CATSRRTGGTDTQYF. Variable domain in full (rest from reference TRBV15 and TRBJ2-3): DAMVIQNPRYQVTQFGKPVTLSCSQTLNHNVMYWYQQKSSQAPKLLFHYYDKDFNNEADTPDNFQSRRPNTSFCFLDIRSPGLGDTAMYLCATSRRTGGTDTQYFGPGTRLTVL.

V usage is TRBV7-6 and J usage is TRBJ2-1, with 14 bases fitting TRBD2. CDR1 and CDR2 (germline): SGHVS, FNYEAQ. This CDR3 spans 16 amino acids. V shed 4 bases and J 14 bases; nucleotides not matched to a gene: 13. The CDR3 DNA follows: TGTGCCAGCAGCTCCAATGGATGGACTAGCGGGGGGTGGGAGTTCTTC. Translated, it gives CASSSNGWTSGGWEFF.

This clonotype has a handful of counts. The V call is TRBV28, the J call TRBJ2-2; D unresolved. This CDR3 has 13 residues. Trimming took 3 bases from V and 6 from J, leaving 8 bases between them. CDR1 MDHEN and CDR2 SYDVKM come from the germline V gene. CDR3 DNA sequence: TGTGCCAGCAGTTTGTCCAGGTCCGGGGAGCTGTTTTTT. It codes for CASSLSRSGELFF. The entire variable domain, with the rest obtained from reference TRBV28 and TRBJ2-2, is as follows: DVKVTQSSRYLVKRTGEKVFLECVQDMDHENMFWYRQDPGLGLRLIYFSYDVKMKEKGDIPEGYSVSREKKERFSLILESASTNQTSMYLCASSLSRSGELFFGEGSRLTVL.

The chain links TRBV7-9 to TRBJ2-4; 8 bases line up with TRBD1. Losses at the gene ends were 0 bases for V and 7 bases for J; bases not matched to a gene: 11. The CDR3 is made up of 17 amino acids. CDR1 is SEHNR, CDR2 FQNEAQ, per germline (reference sequence). CDR3 residues: CASSLALTAGGRNIQYF. CDR3 DNA: TGTGCCAGCAGCTTAGCCCTAACTGCAGGGGGCAGGAACATTCAGTACTTC.